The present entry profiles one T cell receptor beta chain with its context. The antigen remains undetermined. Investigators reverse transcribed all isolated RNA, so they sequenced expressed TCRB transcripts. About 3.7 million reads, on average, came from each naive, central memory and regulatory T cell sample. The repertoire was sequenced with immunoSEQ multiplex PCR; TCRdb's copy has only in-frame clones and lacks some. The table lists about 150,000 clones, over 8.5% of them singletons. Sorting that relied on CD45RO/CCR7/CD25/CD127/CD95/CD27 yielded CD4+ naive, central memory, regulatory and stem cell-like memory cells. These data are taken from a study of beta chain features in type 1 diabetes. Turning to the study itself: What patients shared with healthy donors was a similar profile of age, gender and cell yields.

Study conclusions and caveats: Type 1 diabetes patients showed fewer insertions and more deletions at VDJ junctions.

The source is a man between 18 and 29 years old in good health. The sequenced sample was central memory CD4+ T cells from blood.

The CDR3 protein is CASSIQTGGNEQFF. In DNA form, the CDR3 reads TGTGCCAGCAGCATACAGACAGGGGGCAATGAGCAGTTCTTC. J is TRBJ2-1 and V is TRBV11-2; 9 bases line up with TRBD1. The CDR3 sequence is 14 residues long. With V trimmed by 5 bases and J by 6 bases, 5 bases remained unmatched. From germline, CDR1 is SGHAT and CDR2 FQNNGV.